This T cell receptor (beta chain) was sequenced during a study of blood T cell repertoires in COVID-19. Study information: Samples came from the United States, Italy and Spain, spanning acute and convalescent COVID-19.

Data came from immunoSEQ multiplex PCR; TCRdb stores just in-frame clones and leaves some out. The sample consists of 10,000 to 15,000 clones, about 78% of them appearing once. Germline values: CDR1 WSHSY, CDR2 SAAADI. The CDR3 is made up of 12 amino acids. V lost 11 bases and J lost 1, with 11 bases in between. This clone was counted between two and nine times. The source is a human donor in a cohort sampled during active COVID-19. The V gene is TRBV10-2, the J gene TRBJ1-1; D not resolved. The sequencing sample was made of peripheral blood. The CDR3, as DNA: TGCGCCGTGCTGACTGAGAACACTGAAGCTTTCTTT. It codes for CAVLTENTEAFF.